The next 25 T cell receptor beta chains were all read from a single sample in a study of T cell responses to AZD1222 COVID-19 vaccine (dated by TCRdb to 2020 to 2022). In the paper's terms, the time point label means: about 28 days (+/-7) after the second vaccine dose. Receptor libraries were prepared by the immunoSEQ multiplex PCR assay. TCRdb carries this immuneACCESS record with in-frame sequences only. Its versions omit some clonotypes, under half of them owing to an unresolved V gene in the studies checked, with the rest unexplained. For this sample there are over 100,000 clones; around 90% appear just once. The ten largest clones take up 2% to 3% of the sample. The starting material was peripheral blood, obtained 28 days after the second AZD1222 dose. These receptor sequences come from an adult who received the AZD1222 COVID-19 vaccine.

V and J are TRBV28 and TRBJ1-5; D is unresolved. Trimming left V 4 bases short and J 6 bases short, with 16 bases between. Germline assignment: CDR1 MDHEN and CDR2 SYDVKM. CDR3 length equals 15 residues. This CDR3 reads CASSSFREGSQPQHF. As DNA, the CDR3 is TGTGCCAGCAGTTCCTTCCGGGAGGGCAGTCAGCCCCAGCATTTT.

The CDR3 nucleotides read TGTGCCAGCAGCTTAGTCTACTCAGGGGACTACCAAGAGACCCAGTACTTC. Translation: CASSLVYSGDYQETQYF. V usage is TRBV11-3 and J usage is TRBJ2-5, with D perhaps given as TRBD1 or TRBD2 (6 bases each). In germline, CDR1 is SGHNT, CDR2 YENEEA. There are 17 residues in the CDR3. The V end lost 1 base, the J end lost 0 bases, and 15 bases lay between the germline ends.

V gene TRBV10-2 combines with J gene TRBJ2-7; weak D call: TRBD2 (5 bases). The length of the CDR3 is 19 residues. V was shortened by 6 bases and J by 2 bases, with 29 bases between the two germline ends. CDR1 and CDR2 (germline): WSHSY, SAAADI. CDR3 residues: CASRPFAEDSRTGPYEQYF. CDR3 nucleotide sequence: TGCGCCAGCAGGCCTTTCGCCGAGGACTCCCGGACGGGCCCCTACGAGCAGTACTTC.

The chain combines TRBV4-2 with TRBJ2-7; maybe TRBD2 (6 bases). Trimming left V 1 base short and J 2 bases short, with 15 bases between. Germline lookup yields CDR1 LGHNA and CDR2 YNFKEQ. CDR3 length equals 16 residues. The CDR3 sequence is CASSQGKTGVTYEQYF. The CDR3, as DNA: TGTGCCAGCAGCCAAGGCAAAACGGGGGTCACCTACGAGCAGTACTTC.

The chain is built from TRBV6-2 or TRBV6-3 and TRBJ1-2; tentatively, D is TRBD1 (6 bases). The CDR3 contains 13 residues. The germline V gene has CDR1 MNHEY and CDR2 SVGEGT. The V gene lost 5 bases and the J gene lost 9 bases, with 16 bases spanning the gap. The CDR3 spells CASSKDRLFSYTF. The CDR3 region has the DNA TGTGCCAGCAGTAAAGACAGGCTGTTTAGCTACACCTTC.

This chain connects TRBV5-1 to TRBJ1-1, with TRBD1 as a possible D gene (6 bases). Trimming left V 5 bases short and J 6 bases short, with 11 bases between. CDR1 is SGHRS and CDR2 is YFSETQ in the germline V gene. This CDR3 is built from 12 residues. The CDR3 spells CASRQGESEAFF. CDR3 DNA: TGCGCCAGCAGACAGGGTGAGTCTGAAGCTTTCTTT.

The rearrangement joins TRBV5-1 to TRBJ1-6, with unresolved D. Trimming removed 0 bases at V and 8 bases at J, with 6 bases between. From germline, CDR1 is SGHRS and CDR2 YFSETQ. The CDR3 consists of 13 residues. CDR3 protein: CASSLAIDSPLHF. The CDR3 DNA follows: TGCGCCAGCAGCTTGGCGATAGATTCACCCCTCCACTTT.

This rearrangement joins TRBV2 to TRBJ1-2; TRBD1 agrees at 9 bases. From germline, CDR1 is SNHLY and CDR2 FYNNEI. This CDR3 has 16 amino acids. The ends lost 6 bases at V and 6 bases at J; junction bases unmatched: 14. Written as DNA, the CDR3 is TGTGCCAGCAGCCTGGACAGGGGTTTATGGGGGAATGGCTACACCTTC. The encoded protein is CASSLDRGLWGNGYTF.

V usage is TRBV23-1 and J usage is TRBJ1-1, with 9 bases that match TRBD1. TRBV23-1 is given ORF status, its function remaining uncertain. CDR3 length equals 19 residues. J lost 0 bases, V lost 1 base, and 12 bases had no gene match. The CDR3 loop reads CASSQWKYWTGALNTEAFF. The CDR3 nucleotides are TGCGCCAGCAGTCAATGGAAGTATTGGACAGGGGCACTGAACACTGAAGCTTTCTTT.

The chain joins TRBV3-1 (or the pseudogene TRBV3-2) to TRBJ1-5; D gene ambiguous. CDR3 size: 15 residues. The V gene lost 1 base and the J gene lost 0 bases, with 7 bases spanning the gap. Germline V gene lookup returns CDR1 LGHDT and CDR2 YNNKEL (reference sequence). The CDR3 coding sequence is TGTGCCAGCAGCCAAGGCCAGTATAGCAATCAGCCCCAGCATTTT. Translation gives CASSQGQYSNQPQHF.

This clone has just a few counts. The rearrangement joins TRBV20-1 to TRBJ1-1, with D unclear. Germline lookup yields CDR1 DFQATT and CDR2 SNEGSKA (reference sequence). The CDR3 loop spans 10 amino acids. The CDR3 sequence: CSVPGIEAFF. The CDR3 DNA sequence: TGCAGCGTCCCGGGAATAGAAGCTTTCTTT.

The CDR3 reads CASSGGTTNYGYTF. The CDR3 coding sequence is TGTGCCAGCAGTGGGGGGACAACTAACTATGGCTACACCTTC. The rearrangement joins TRBV2 to TRBJ1-2, with D possibly TRBD1 on 6 matching bases. Deletions cut 4 bases from V and 0 bases from J, with 9 bases between. This CDR3 contains 14 residues. Germline assignment: CDR1 SNHLY and CDR2 FYNNEI.

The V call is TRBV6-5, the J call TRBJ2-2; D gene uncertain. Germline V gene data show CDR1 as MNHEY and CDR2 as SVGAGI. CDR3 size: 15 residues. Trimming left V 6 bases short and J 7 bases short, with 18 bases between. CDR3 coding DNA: TGTGCCAGCAGCCCCGTAGGATTAGTAGGCGGGGAGCTGTTTTTT. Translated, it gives CASSPVGLVGGELFF.

Here the CDR3 reads CSVDLAGTGAEQYF. The CDR3 nucleotides are TGCAGCGTTGATTTAGCCGGGACAGGGGCCGAGCAGTACTTC. The chain carries TRBV29-1 and TRBJ2-7; 10 nucleotides align to TRBD1. V shed 3 bases and J 6 bases; nucleotides not matched to a gene: 8. The CDR3 sequence is 14 residues long. Germline V lookup: CDR1 SQVTM, CDR2 ANQGSEA.

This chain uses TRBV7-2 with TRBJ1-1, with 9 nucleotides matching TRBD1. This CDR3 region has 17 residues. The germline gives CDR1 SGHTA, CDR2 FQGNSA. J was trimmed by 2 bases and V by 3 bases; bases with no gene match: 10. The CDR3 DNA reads TGTGCCAGCAGCTTGGGAGGGAACAGGGGGCTTAACACTGAAGCTTTCTTT. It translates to CASSLGGNRGLNTEAFF.

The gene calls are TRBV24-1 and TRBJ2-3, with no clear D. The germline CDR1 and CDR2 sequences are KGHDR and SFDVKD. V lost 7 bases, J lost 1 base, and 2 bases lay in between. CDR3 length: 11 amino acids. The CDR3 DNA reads TGTGCCACCAGCCGCACAGATACGCAGTATTTT. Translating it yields CATSRTDTQYF.

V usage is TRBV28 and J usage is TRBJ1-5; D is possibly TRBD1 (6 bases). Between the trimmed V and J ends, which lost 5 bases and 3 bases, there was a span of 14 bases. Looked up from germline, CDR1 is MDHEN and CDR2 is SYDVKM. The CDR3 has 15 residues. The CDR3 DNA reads TGTGCCAGCAGTCTCTTAACGGGGGCCAATCAGCCCCAGCATTTT. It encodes CASSLLTGANQPQHF. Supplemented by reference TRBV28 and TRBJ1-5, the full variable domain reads DVKVTQSSRYLVKRTGEKVFLECVQDMDHENMFWYRQDPGLGLRLIYFSYDVKMKEKGDIPEGYSVSREKKERFSLILESASTNQTSMYLCASSLLTGANQPQHFGDGTRLSIL.

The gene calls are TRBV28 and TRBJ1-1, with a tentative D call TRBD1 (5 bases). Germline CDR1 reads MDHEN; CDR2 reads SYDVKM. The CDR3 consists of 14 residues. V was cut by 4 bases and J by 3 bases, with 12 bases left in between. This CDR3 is CASSSQVWDTEAFF. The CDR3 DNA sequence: TGTGCCAGCAGTTCACAGGTTTGGGACACTGAAGCTTTCTTT.

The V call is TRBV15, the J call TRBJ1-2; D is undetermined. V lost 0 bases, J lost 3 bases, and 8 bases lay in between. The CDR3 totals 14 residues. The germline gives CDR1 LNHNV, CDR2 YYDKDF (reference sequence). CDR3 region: CATSRDRADYGYTF. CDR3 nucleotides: TGTGCCACCAGCAGAGATAGGGCGGACTATGGCTACACCTTC.

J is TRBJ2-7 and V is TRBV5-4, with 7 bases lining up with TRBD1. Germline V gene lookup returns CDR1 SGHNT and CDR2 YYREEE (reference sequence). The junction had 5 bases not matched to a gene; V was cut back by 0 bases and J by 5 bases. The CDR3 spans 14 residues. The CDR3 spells CASSLDRGPHEQYF. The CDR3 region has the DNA TGTGCCAGCAGCTTGGACAGGGGACCCCACGAGCAGTACTTC.

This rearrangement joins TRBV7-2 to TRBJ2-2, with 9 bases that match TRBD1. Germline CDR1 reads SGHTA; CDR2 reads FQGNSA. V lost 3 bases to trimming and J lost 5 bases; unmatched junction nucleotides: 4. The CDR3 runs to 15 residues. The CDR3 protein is CASSLGQGVTGELFF. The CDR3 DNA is TGTGCCAGCAGCTTGGGACAGGGTGTTACCGGGGAGCTGTTTTTT.

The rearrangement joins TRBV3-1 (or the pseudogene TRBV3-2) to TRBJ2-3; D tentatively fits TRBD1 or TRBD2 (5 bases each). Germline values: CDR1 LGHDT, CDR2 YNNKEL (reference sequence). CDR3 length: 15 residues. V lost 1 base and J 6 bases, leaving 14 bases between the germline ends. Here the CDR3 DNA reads TGTGCCAGCAGCCAAGCAACTCAGGGAGCGGATACGCAGTATTTT. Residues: CASSQATQGADTQYF.

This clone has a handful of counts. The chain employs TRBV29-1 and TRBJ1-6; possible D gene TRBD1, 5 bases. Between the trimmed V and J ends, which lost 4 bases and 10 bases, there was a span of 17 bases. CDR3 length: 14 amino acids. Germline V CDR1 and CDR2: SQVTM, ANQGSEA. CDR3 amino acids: CSVALQGIGSPLHF. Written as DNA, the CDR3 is TGCAGCGTTGCCCTCCAGGGAATTGGCTCACCCCTCCACTTT. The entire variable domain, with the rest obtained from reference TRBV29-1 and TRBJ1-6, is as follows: SAVISQKPSRDICQRGTSLTIQCQVDSQVTMMFWYRQQPGQSLTLIATANQGSEATYESGFVIDKFPISRPNLTFSTLTVSNMSPEDSSIYLCSVALQGIGSPLHFGNGTRLTVT.

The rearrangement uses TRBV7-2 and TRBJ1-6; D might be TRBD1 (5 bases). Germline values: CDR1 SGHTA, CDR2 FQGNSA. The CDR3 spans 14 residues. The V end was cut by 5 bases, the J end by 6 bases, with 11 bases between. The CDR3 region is CASSVSGLNSPLHF. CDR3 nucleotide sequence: TGTGCCAGCAGCGTCTCGGGGCTTAATTCACCCCTCCACTTT.

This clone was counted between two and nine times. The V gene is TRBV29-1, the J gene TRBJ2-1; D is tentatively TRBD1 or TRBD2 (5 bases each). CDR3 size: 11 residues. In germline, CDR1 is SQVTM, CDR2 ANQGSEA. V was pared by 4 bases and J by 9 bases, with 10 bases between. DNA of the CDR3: TGCAGCGTTGCACAGAGGGGTGAGCAGTTCTTC. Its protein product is CSVAQRGEQFF.